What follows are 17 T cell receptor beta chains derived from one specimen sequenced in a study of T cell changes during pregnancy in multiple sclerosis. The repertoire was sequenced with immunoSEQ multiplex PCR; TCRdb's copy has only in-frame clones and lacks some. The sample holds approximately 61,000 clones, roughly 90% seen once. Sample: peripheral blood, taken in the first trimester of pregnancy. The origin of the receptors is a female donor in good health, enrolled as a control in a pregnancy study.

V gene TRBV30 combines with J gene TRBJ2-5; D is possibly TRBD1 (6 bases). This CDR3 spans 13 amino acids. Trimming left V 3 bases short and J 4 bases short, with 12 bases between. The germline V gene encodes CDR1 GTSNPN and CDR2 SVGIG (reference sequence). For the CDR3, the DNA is TGTGCCTGGAGGGTGGGGGCTGCAGAGACCCAGTACTTC. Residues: CAWRVGAAETQYF.

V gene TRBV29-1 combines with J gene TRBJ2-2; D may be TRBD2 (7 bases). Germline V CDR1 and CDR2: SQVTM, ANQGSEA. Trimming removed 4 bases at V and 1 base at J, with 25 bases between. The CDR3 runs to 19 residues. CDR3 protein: CSVGGEGGRVAVNTGELFF. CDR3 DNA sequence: TGCAGCGTTGGGGGGGAGGGGGGTCGGGTAGCGGTGAACACCGGGGAGCTGTTTTTT.

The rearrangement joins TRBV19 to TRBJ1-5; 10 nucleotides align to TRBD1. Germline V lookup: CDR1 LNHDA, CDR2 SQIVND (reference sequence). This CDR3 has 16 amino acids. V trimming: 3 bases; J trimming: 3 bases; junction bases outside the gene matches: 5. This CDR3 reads CASSIRQGALNQPQHF. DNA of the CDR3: TGTGCCAGTAGTATTCGACAGGGGGCCCTCAATCAGCCCCAGCATTTT.

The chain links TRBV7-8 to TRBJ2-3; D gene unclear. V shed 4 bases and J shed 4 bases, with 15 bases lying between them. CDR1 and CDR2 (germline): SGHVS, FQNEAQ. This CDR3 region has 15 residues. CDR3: CASSSTREVADTQYF. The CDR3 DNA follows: TGTGCCAGCAGCTCCACGCGCGAGGTCGCAGATACGCAGTATTTT.

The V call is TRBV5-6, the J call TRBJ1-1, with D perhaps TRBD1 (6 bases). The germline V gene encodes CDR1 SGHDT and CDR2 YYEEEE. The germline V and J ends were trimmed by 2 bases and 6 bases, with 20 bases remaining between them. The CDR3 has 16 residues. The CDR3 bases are TGTGCCAGCAGCTTTCGGGACACCTTTCCGGGCGCTGAAGCTTTCTTT. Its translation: CASSFRDTFPGAEAFF.

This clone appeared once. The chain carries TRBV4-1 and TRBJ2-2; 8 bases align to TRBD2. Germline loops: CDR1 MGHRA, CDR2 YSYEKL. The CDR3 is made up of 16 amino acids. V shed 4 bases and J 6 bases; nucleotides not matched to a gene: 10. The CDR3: CASSLGLAREAGELFF. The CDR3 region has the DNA TGCGCCAGCAGCCTTGGACTAGCCAGGGAGGCCGGGGAGCTGTTTTTT.

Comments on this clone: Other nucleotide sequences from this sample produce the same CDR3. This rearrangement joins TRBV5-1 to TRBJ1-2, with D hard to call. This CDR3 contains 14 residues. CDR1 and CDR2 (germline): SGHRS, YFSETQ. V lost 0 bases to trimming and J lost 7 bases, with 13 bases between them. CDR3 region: CASSLDAGVGGYTF. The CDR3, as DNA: TGCGCCAGCAGCTTGGACGCGGGCGTAGGTGGCTACACCTTC.

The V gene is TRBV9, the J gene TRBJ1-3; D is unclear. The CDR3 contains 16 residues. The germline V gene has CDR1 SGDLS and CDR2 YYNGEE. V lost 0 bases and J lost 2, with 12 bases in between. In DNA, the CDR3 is TGTGCCAGCAGCGTAGATGTCCAGATACCTGGAAACACCATATATTTT. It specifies CASSVDVQIPGNTIYF.

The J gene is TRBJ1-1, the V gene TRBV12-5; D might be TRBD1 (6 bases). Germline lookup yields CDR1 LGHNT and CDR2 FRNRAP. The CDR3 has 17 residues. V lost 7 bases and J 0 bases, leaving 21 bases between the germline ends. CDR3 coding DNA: TGTGCTAGTGCTCTACAGGGCCCAAACCGTATGAACACTGAAGCTTTCTTT. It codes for CASALQGPNRMNTEAFF.

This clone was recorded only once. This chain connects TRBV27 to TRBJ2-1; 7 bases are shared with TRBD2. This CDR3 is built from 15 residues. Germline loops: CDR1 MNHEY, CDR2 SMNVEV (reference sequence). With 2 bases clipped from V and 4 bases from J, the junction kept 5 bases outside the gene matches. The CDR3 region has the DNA TGTGCCAGCAGTTTAACATGGGAGGGATACAATGAGCAGTTCTTC. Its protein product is CASSLTWEGYNEQFF.

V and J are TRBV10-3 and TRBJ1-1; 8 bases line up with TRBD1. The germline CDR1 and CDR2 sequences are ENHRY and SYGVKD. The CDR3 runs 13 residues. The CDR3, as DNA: TGTGCACACTCAGGGGGCGACTACACTGAAGCTTTCTTT. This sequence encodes CAHSGGDYTEAFF.

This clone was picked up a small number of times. The CDR3: CARSSRTGQYEQYF. CDR3 bases: TGTGCCAGAAGCTCACGGACAGGGCAGTACGAGCAGTACTTC. V is TRBV5-3 and J is TRBJ2-7; 8 positions match TRBD1. TRBV5-3 is an ORF, and what it does is uncertain. This CDR3 spans 14 amino acids. J was trimmed by 4 bases and V by 3 bases; bases with no gene match: 6.

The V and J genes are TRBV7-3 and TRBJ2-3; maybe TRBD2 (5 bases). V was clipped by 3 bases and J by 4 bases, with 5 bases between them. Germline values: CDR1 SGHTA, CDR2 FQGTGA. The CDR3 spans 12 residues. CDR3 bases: TGTGCCAGCAGCTTGCGGGCAGATACGCAGTATTTT. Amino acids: CASSLRADTQYF.

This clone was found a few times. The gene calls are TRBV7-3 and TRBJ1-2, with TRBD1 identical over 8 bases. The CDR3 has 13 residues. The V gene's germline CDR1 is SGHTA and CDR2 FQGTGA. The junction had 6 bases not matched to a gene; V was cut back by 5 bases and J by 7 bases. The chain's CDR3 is CASSVDRDSGYTF. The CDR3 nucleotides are TGTGCCAGCAGCGTGGACAGGGATAGTGGCTACACCTTC.

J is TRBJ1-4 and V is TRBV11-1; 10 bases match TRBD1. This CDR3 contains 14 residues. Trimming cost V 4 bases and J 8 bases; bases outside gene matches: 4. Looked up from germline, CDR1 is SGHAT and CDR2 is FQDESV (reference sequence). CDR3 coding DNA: TGTGCCAGCAGCTCCGGACAGGGGGACGAAAAACTGTTTTTT. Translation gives CASSSGQGDEKLFF. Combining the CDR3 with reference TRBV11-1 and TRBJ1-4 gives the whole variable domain EAEVAQSPRYKITEKSQAVAFWCDPISGHATLYWYRQILGQGPELLVQFQDESVVDDSQLPKDRFSAERLKGVDSTLKIQPAELGDSAMYLCASSSGQGDEKLFFGSGTQLSVL.

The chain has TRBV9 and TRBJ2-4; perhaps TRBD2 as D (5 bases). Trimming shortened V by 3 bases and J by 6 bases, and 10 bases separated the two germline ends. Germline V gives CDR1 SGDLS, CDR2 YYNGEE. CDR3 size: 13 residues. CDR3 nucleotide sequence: TGTGCCAGCAGCGACCGGGATTCAAACATTCAGTACTTC. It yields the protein CASSDRDSNIQYF.

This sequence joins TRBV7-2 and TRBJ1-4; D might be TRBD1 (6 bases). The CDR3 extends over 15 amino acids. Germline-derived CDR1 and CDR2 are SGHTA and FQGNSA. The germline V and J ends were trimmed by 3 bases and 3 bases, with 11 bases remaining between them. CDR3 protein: CASSFQGQSNEKLFF. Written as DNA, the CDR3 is TGTGCCAGCAGCTTCCAAGGACAGTCTAATGAAAAACTGTTTTTT.